The TCR beta chain under discussion was sequenced for a study of cytomegalovirus exposure and HLA in healthy donors. Turning to the study itself: The Caucasian-associated ancestry cluster contained about 80% of the 398 genotyped donors. Findings and limits, study-wide: It was in a later analysis that TCR association rates were seen to vary by HLA locus, highest for DRB1 and lowest for HLA-C. Some V segments could not be told apart, so they were left out, TRBV6-2 and TRBV6-3 among them.

13 Jbeta primers and 60 Vbeta primers were used for the PCR. TCRdb keeps only in-frame clones here, not all; method: immunoSEQ multiplex PCR. The profile shows under 200,000 clones, roughly 72% of them singletons. Germline V gene lookup returns CDR1 MNHEY and CDR2 SVGAGI. V lost 0 bases and J lost 3, with 5 bases in between. The CDR3 is made up of 14 amino acids. Regarding this clone: Antigen: not known.

The TCR was taken from a man in his forties in good health and CMV-seronegative. The sample taken for sequencing was PBMCs. V is TRBV6-5 and J is TRBJ2-2; D unclear. CDR3 protein: CASSYSPDTGELFF. CDR3 coding DNA: TGTGCCAGCAGTTACTCACCAGACACCGGGGAGCTGTTTTTT.